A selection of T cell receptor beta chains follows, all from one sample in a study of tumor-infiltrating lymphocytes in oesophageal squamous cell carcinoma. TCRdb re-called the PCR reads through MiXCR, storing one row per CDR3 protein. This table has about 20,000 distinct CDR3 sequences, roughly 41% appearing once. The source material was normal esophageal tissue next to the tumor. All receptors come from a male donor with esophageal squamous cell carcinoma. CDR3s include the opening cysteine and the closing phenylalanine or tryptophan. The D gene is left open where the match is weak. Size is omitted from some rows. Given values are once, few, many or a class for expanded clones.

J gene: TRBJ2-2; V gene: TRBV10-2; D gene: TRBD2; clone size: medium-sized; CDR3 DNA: TGCGCCAGCAGTGAGACCACTAGCGGGAGTCGCGGGGAGCTGTTTTTT; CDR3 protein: CASSETTSGSRGELFF
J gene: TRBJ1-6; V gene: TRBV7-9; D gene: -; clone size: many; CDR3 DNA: TGTGCCAGCAGCTTACACGAGACAAGAAATTCACCCCTCCACTTT; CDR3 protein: CASSLHETRNSPLHF
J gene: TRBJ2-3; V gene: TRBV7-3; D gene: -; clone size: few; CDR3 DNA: TGTGCCAGCAGCCCCGTGGGGTCAGATACGCAGTATTTT; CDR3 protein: CASSPVGSDTQYF
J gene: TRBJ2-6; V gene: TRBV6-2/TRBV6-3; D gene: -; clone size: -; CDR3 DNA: TGTGCCAGCAGTGTGGCAGTTAGAGGAGGGTCTGGGGCCAACGTCCTGACTTTC; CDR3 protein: CASSVAVRGGSGANVLTF
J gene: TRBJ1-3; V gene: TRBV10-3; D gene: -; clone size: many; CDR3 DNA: TGTGCCACCATCCCAACAGGGAACTCTGGAAACACCATATATTTT; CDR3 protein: CATIPTGNSGNTIYF
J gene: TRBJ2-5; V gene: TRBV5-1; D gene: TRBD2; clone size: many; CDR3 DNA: TGCGCCAGCAGCTTGGTGCCTAGCGGGAGTGAGGAGACCCAGTACTTC; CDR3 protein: CASSLVPSGSEETQYF
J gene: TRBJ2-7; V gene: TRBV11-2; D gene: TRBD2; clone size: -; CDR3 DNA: TGTGCCAGCAGCTTAGTCCTAGCGGGAGGGGGCGAGCAGTACTTC; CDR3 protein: CASSLVLAGGGEQYF
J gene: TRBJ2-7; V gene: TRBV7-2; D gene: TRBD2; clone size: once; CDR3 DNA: TGTGCCAGCAGCCCCGAACATAGCGGGCACTACGAGCAGTACTTC; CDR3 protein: CASSPEHSGHYEQYF
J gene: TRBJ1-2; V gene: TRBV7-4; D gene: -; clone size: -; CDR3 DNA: TGTGCCAGCAGCTCCGAATTGATGGGGAAACACTATGGCTACACCTTC; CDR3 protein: CASSSELMGKHYGYTF
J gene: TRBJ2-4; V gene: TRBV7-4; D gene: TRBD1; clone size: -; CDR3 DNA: TGTGCCAGCAGCCTCCCGGGACAGAACTACGAGCAGTACTTT; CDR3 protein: CASSLPGQNYEQYF
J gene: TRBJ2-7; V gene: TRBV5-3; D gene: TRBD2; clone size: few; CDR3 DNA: TGTGCCAGAAGCCCCCCGTCTAGCGGGACGTGCTCCTACGAGCAGTACTTC; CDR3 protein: CARSPPSSGTCSYEQYF
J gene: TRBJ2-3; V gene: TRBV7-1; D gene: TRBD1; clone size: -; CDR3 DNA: TGTGCCAGCAGCCCAGTAGGGGATACAGGGGGTTACTACGAGCAGTATTTT; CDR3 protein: CASSPVGDTGGYYEQYF
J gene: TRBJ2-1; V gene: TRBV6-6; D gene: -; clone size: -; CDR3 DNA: TGTGCCAGCAAACCCGAATGGGGGTCCTACAATGAGCAGTTCTTC; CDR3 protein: CASKPEWGSYNEQFF
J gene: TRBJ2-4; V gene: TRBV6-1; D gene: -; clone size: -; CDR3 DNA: TGTGCCAGCAGTTACCGCTGGGGACGTATTGGGGGCAAAAACATTCAGTACTTC; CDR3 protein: CASSYRWGRIGGKNIQYF
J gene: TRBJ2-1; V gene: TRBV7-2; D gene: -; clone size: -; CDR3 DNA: TGTGCCAGCAGCTTGTCCAAGGGGGATGAGCAGTTCTTC; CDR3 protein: CASSLSKGDEQFF
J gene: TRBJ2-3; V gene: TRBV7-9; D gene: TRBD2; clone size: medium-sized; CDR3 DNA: TGTGCCAGCAGCGCGAAGATTGAGACTAGCGGCACAGATACGCAGTATTTT; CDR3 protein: CASSAKIETSGTDTQYF
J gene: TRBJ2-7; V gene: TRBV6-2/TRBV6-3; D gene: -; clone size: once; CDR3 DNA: TGTGCCAGCAGTGCGTCAGTCTACGAGCAGTACTTC; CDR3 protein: CASSASVYEQYF
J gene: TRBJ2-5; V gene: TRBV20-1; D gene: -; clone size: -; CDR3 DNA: TGCAGTGCTAGCCCTACAGGGGAGACCCAGTACTTC; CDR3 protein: CSASPTGETQYF
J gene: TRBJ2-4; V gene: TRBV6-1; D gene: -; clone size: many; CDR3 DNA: TGTGCCAGCAGTCTATCAATGGCACTAGCCAAAAACATTCAGTACTTC; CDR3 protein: CASSLSMALAKNIQYF
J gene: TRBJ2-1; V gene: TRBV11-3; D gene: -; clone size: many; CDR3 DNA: TGTGCCAGCAGCCAGGGCGGTGAGCAGTTCTTC; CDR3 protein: CASSQGGEQFF
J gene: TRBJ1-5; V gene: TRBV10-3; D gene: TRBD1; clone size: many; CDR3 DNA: TGTGCCATCAGTTCGGACAGGGGCAATCAGCCCCAGCATTTT; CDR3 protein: CAISSDRGNQPQHF
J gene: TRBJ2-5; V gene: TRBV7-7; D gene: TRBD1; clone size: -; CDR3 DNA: TGTGCTAGCAGCCAAGGACAGGGCCAAGAGACCCAGTACTTC; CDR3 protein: CASSQGQGQETQYF
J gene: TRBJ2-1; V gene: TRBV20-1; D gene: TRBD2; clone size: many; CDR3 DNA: TGCAGTGCTAGTATGCCACTAGCGCATAAGGGAAATGAGCAGTTCTTC; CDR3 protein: CSASMPLAHKGNEQFF
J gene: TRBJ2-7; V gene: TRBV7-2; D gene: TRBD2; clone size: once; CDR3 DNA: TGTGCCAGCAGCTTAGCTAGCGGGGGGACCTACGAGCAGTACTTC; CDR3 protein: CASSLASGGTYEQYF
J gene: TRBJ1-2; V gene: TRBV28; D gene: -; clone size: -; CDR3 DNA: TGTGCCAGCAGTTTGTTAGGGACTACAAAGACGATCTATGGCTACACCTTC; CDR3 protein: CASSLLGTTKTIYGYTF
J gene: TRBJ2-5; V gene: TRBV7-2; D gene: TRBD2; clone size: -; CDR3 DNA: TGTGCCAGCAGCTTCCATTTAGCGGGGGGGGGAGAGACCCAGTACTTC; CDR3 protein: CASSFHLAGGGETQYF
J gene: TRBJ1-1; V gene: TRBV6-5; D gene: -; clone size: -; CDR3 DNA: TGTGCCAGCAAGGATAAACAGTTCACTGAAGCTTTCTTT; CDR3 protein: CASKDKQFTEAFF
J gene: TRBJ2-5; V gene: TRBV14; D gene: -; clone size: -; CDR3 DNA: TGTGCCAGCAGCCAAGGGGGACTCCAAGAGACCCAGTACTTC; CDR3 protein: CASSQGGLQETQYF
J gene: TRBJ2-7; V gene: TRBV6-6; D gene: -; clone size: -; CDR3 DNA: TGTGCCAGCAGTTACGTGGAAGCCCGCGACGAGCAGTACTTC; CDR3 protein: CASSYVEARDEQYF
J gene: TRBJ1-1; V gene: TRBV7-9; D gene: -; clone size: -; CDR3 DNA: TGTGCCAGCAGCTTAAAGGGCAGGGACACTGAAGCTTTCTTT; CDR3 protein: CASSLKGRDTEAFF
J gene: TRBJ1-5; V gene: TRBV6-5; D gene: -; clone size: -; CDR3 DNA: TGTGCCGCAATCGGGGGGGGGCGAGAATCTAGCAATCAGCCCCAGCATTTT; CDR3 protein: CAAIGGGRESSNQPQHF
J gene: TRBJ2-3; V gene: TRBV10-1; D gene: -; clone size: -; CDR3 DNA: TGCGCCAGCAGTGGGGTAATAGAAAGTCCAGATACGCAGTATTTT; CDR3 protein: CASSGVIESPDTQYF
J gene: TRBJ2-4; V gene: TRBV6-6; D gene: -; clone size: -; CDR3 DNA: TGTGCCAGCAGTTACTCGAGGAGGGGGGATGAGCAGTACTTC; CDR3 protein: CASSYSRRGDEQYF
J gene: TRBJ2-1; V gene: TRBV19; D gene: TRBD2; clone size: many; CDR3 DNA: TGTGCCAGTAGTATTAGCCCCTTTTTAGCGGGGTCCTACAATGAGCAGTTCTTC; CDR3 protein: CASSISPFLAGSYNEQFF
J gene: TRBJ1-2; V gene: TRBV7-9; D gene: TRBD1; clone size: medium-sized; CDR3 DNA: TGTGCCAGCAGCTCCCCAGACAGGGCGGCGAACTATGGCTACACCTTC; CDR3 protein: CASSSPDRAANYGYTF
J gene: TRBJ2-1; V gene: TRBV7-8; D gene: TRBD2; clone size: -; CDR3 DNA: TGTGCCAGCAGCTTAAGGCTAGCGGGAGGTGATTACAATGAGCAGTTCTTC; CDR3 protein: CASSLRLAGGDYNEQFF
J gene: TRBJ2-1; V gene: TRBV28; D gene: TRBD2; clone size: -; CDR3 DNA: TGTGCCAGCAGTTTAACTAGCGGGACCTTGTTCTTC; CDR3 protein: CASSLTSGTLFF
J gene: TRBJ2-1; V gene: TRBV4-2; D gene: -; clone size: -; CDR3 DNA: TGTGCCAGCAGCCAAGCCTATCGCTCCTCAGGCTATGAGCAGTTCTTC; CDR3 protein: CASSQAYRSSGYEQFF
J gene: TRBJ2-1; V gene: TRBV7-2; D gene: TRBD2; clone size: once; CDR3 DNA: TGTGCCAGCAGCACAGTCGGACTAGTAAATGAGCAGTTCTTC; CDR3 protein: CASSTVGLVNEQFF
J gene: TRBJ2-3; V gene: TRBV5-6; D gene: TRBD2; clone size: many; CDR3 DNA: TGTGCCAGCAGCCCCGCTAGCGGACTCACAGATACGCAGTATTTT; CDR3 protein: CASSPASGLTDTQYF
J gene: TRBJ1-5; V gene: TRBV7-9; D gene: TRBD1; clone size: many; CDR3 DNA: TGTGCCAGCAGCTTAGTTGGACAGGGCAATCAGCCCCAGCATTTT; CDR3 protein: CASSLVGQGNQPQHF
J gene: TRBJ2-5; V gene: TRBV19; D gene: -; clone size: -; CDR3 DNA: TGTGCCAGCCGGGGGCAGGAGCCGTACCAAGAGACCCAGTACTTC; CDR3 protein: CASRGQEPYQETQYF
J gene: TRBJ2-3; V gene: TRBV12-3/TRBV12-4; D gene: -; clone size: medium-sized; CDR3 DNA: TGTGCCAGCAGTTTGGGCGGATACACAGATACGCAGTATTTT; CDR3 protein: CASSLGGYTDTQYF
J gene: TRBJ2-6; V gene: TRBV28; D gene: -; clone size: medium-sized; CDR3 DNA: TGTGCCAGCAGTTTAGGAGGGTCCGCCTCTGGGGCCAACGTCCTGACTTTC; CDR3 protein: CASSLGGSASGANVLTF
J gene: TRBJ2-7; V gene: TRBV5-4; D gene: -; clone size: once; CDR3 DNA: TGTGCCAGCAGGCGACAGGAAGGGGAGCAGTACTTC; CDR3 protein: CASRRQEGEQYF
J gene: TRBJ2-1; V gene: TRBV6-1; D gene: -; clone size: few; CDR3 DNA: TGTGCCAGCAGATTTAAGGGAACTAGCCGCGATGAGCAGTTCTTC; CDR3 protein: CASRFKGTSRDEQFF
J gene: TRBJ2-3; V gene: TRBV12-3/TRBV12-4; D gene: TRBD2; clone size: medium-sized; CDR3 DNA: TGTGCCAGCAGTTTTTCTAGCGGGAAGGATACGCAGTATTTT; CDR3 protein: CASSFSSGKDTQYF